These T cell receptor beta chains were read from a single sample in a study of T cell changes during pregnancy in multiple sclerosis. Generated by immunoSEQ multiplex PCR, the TCRdb table keeps only in-frame clones and is missing some. The repertoire holds about 40,000 clones, with roughly 93% as singletons. Sequencing used CD4+ T cells from peripheral blood mononuclear cells, obtained in the first trimester of pregnancy. The receptors originated from a female donor with multiple sclerosis, enrolled in a pregnancy study. The CDR3 runs from the conserved cysteine through the conserved F or W. The D gene is left open where the match is weak. The size field is filled for only some rows; it gives once, few, many or a size class.

d_gene	abundance	v_gene	j_gene	CDR3aa	CDR3nt
TRBD1	once	TRBV2	TRBJ2-7	CASSASPRQGFHEQYF	TGTGCCAGCAGTGCCTCCCCGCGACAGGGCTTCCACGAGCAGTACTTC
TRBD1	-	TRBV7-9	TRBJ2-2	CASSLQPTGAGELFF	TGTGCCAGCAGCCTACAACCCACAGGGGCCGGGGAGCTGTTTTTT
-	-	TRBV29-1	TRBJ1-1	CSVAPPSAEAFF	TGCAGCGTGGCCCCCCCAAGCGCTGAAGCTTTCTTT
TRBD2	-	TRBV27	TRBJ2-3	CASSYAGLAGAVTQYF	TGTGCCAGCAGTTACGCGGGACTAGCGGGAGCGGTTACGCAGTATTTT
TRBD1	-	TRBV10-3	TRBJ2-7	CAIRTGTVTYEQYF	TGTGCCATCAGGACCGGGACAGTAACCTACGAGCAGTACTTC
-	once	TRBV25-1	TRBJ1-1	CASHTSGGGRAFF	TGTGCCAGCCATACCTCGGGCGGGGGGAGAGCTTTCTTT
TRBD2	-	TRBV5-1	TRBJ2-2	CASSLWRERPGELFF	TGCGCCAGCAGCTTATGGCGGGAGCGTCCCGGGGAGCTGTTTTTT
TRBD2	-	TRBV4-1	TRBJ2-1	CASSPGGGWIPDEQFF	TGCGCCAGCAGCCCGGGGGGGGGTTGGATTCCGGATGAGCAGTTCTTC
-	few	TRBV25-1	TRBJ1-6	CASSSGLSNSPLHF	TGTGCCAGCAGCTCGGGACTGTCGAATTCACCCCTCCACTTT
TRBD2	few	TRBV7-6	TRBJ2-2	CASSLGGGNTGELFF	TGTGCCAGCAGCTTAGGCGGGGGAAACACCGGGGAGCTGTTTTTT
TRBD1	once	TRBV2	TRBJ1-1	CASRSDRGTEAFF	TGTGCCAGCAGATCGGACAGGGGTACTGAAGCTTTCTTT
-	-	TRBV19	TRBJ2-1	CASSPITGSSYNEQFF	TGTGCCAGTAGTCCCATTACAGGGAGCTCCTACAATGAGCAGTTCTTC
-	-	TRBV5-4	TRBJ2-5	CASSLPNWETQYF	TGTGCCAGCAGCTTGCCTAATTGGGAGACCCAGTACTTC
-	-	TRBV5-8	TRBJ2-2	CASSLDRPSLFF	TGTGCCAGCAGCTTGGACAGGCCGTCGCTGTTTTTT
-	once	TRBV30	TRBJ1-5	CAWSKTGLGNQPQHF	TGTGCCTGGAGTAAAACAGGGTTGGGAAATCAGCCCCAGCATTTT
TRBD1	-	TRBV7-7	TRBJ2-4	CASGQGARNIQYF	TGTGCCTCCGGACAGGGGGCGAGAAACATTCAGTACTTC